This T cell receptor (beta chain) is drawn from a study of OX40 agonist ivuxolimab in advanced cancers. In the study overall: Patients were dosed intravenously with ivuxolimab at 0.01 to 10 mg/kg every 2 weeks. Subjects had a mean age of about 60 years, with a range of about 23 to 90; about 83% were male. Findings of the study overall: Also showing low normalized T-cell clonal expansion were some of the nonresponders. Average numbers of expanded clones were greater in CD8+ T cells than in CD4+.

The length of the CDR3 is 15 residues. V was pared by 0 bases and J by 1 base, with 7 bases between. Germline V gene data show CDR1 as SGHDT and CDR2 as YYEEEE. Note on this clone: Its specificity is unknown.

Data came from immunoSEQ multiplex PCR; TCRdb stores just in-frame clones and leaves some out. The data hold about 90,000 clones, with approximately 89% observed a single time. This receptor was obtained from an adult with an advanced solid tumor such as melanoma, head and neck, liver or kidney cancer. The specimen was CD4+ or CD8+ T cells sorted from blood, collected in a trial of the OX40 agonist ivuxolimab. The chain couples TRBV5-6 to TRBJ2-2; D not resolved. The DNA of the CDR3 is TGTGCCAGCAGCTTGGGCTCGTTGAACACCGGGGAGCTGTTTTTT. It codes for CASSLGSLNTGELFF.